These 7 T cell receptor beta chains came from one sample sequenced in a study of T cells in Graves' hyperthyroidism and ophthalmopathy. Authors of the study amplified TCR beta CDR3 regions from RNA transcripts. A first-round RT-PCR of the TCR CDR3 used the HTBI primer set. MiXCR, run by TCRdb on the multiplex PCR reads, gives a single entry per CDR3 protein. The data hold hundreds of thousands of distinct CDR3 sequences, with around 14% observed a single time. The sequencing input was blood. The source is a woman under 30 with Graves' hyperthyroidism that later progressed to Graves' ophthalmopathy.

This clonotype was found many times. V gene TRBV20-1 combines with J gene TRBJ2-6; D might be TRBD2 (6 bases). Germline assignment: CDR1 DFQATT and CDR2 SNEGSKA (reference sequence). Trimming took 3 bases from V and 0 from J, leaving 6 bases between them. The CDR3 extends over 14 amino acids. CDR3 residues: CSARRGSGANVLTF. In DNA form, the CDR3 reads TGCAGTGCTAGGCGGGGCTCTGGGGCCAACGTCCTGACTTTC.

V usage is TRBV7-9 and J usage is TRBJ2-1; weak D call: TRBD2 (5 bases). This CDR3 has 15 residues. V shed 1 base and J shed 11 bases, with 18 bases lying between them. Germline loops: CDR1 SEHNR, CDR2 FQNEAQ (reference sequence). The DNA of the CDR3 is TGTGCCAGCAGCTTAGAGAGAGAGAGGGTTGGTCAGCAGTTCTTC. It is translated as CASSLERERVGQQFF.

CDR3 sequence: CASSPVAGASYNEQFF. CDR3 nucleotide sequence: TGTGCCAGCAGCCCCGTAGCGGGAGCATCCTACAATGAGCAGTTCTTC. The chain couples TRBV7-8 to TRBJ2-1; TRBD2 agrees at 9 bases. Germline values: CDR1 SGHVS, CDR2 FQNEAQ. The CDR3 is 16 amino acids. The junction had 6 bases not matched to a gene; V was cut back by 5 bases and J by 1 base.

This clonotype occurred many times. The chain has TRBV2 and TRBJ2-3, with 10 nucleotides matching TRBD1. Germline lookup yields CDR1 SNHLY and CDR2 FYNNEI. V shed 5 bases and J 2 bases; nucleotides not matched to a gene: 4. The CDR3 consists of 15 residues. The CDR3 here is CASSPGTGVTDTQYF. Here the CDR3 DNA reads TGTGCCAGCAGTCCCGGGACAGGGGTCACAGATACGCAGTATTTT.

This clonotype has a handful of counts. The V gene is TRBV9, the J gene TRBJ2-1, with TRBD2 matching over 10 bases. Germline V gene data show CDR1 as SGDLS and CDR2 as YYNGEE. The CDR3 runs to 15 residues. The junction had 6 bases not matched to a gene; V was cut back by 0 bases and J by 9 bases. This chain's CDR3 is CASSVAGAGGGEQFF. CDR3 nucleotide sequence: TGTGCCAGCAGCGTAGCGGGAGCGGGGGGGGGTGAGCAGTTCTTC.

This clonotype was recorded many times. V gene TRBV5-1 combines with J gene TRBJ2-7; possibly TRBD1 for D (5 bases). The CDR3 covers 14 residues. The V gene lost 1 base and the J gene lost 6 bases, with 14 bases spanning the gap. Germline CDR1 SGHRS, CDR2 YFSETQ. Written as DNA, the CDR3 is TGCGCCAGCAGCTTGCAGGGCTCAGCATCCGAGCAGTACTTC. Its translation: CASSLQGSASEQYF.

The chain joins TRBV4-1 to TRBJ2-3; 7 bases agree with TRBD2. This CDR3 spans 16 amino acids. The trim removed 0 bases at V and 3 bases at J, leaving 6 bases unmatched. Germline V CDR1 and CDR2: MGHRA, YSYEKL. CDR3 DNA sequence: TGCGCCAGCAGCCAAGATGCGGGAGTGGGGACAGATACGCAGTATTTT. Translated, it gives CASSQDAGVGTDTQYF.